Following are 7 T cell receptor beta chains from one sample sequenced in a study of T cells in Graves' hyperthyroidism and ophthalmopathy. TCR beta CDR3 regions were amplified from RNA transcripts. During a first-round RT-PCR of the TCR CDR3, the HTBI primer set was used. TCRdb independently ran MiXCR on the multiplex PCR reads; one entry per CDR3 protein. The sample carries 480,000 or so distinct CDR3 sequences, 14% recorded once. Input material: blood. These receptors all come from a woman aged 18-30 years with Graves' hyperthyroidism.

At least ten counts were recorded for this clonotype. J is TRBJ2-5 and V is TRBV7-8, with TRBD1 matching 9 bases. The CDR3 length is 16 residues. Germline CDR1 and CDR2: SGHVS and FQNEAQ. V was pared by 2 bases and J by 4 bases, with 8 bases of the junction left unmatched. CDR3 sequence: CASSLRPGQGIETQYF. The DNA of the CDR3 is TGTGCCAGCAGCTTACGGCCGGGACAGGGAATAGAGACCCAGTACTTC.

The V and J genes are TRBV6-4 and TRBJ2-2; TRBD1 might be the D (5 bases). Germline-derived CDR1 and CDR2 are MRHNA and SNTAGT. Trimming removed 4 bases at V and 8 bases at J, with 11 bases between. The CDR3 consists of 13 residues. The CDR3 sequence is CASSAHGAGELFF. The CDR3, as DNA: TGTGCCAGCAGTGCCCATGGGGCAGGGGAGCTGTTTTTT.

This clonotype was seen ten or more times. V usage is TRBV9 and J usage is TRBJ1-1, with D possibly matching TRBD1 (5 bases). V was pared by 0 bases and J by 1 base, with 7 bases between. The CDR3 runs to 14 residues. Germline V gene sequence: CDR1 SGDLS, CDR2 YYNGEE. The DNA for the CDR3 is TGTGCCAGCAGCGTAGGTGACAGGAACACTGAAGCTTTCTTT. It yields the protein CASSVGDRNTEAFF.

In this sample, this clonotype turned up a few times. CDR3 sequence reads: CASSQGQGHNSPLHF. For the CDR3, the DNA is TGTGCCAGCAGTCAAGGACAGGGCCATAATTCACCCCTCCACTTT. The rearrangement joins TRBV6-1 to TRBJ1-6, with 8 bases identical to TRBD1. The CDR3 length is 15 residues. Germline values: CDR1 MNHNS, CDR2 SASEGT. V lost 5 bases, J lost 5 bases, and 5 bases stayed unmatched.

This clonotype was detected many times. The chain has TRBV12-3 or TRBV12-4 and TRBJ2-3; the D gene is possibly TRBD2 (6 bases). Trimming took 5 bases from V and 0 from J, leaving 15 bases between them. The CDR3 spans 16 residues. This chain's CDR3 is CASSPPFAGSTDTQYF. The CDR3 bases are TGTGCCAGCAGTCCCCCCTTCGCGGGAAGCACAGATACGCAGTATTTT.

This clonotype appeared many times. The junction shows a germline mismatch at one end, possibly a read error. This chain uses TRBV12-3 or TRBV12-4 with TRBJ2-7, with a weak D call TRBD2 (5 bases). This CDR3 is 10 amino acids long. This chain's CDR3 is CHTGCYEQYF. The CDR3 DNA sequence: TGCCACACGGGATGCTACGAGCAGTACTTC.

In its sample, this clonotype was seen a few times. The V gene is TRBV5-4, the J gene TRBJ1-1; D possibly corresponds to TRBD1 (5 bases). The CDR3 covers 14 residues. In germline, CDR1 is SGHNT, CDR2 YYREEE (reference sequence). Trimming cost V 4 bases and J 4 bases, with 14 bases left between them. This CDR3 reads CASSARVGGTEAFF. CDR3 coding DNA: TGTGCCAGCAGCGCCAGGGTTGGGGGCACTGAAGCTTTCTTT.